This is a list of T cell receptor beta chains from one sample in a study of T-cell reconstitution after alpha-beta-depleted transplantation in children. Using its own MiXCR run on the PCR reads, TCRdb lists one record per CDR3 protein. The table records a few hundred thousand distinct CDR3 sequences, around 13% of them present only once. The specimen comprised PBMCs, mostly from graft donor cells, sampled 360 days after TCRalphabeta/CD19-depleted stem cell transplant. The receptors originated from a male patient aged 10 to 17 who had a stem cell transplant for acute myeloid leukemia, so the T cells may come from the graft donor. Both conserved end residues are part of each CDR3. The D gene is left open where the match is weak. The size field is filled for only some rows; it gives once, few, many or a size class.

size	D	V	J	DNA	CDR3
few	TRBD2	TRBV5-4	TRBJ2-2	TGTGCCAGCAGCTTGTCAGACCCCGGGACTAGCGGGAATGCCGGGGAGCTGTTTTTT	CASSLSDPGTSGNAGELFF
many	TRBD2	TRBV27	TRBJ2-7	TGTGCCAGCAGTTTAGCGGGAGGACGAAGCTCCTACGAGCAGTACTTC	CASSLAGGRSSYEQYF
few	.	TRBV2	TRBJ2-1	TGTGCCAGCAGGGCAAGGGGCGGAACCTACAATGAGCAGTTCTTC	CASRARGGTYNEQFF
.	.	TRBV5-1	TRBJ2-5	TGCGCCAGCAGCTCCCCGGGACGACAAATACAAGAGACCCAGTACTTC	CASSSPGRQIQETQYF
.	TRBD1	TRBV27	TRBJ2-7	TGTGCCAGCAGTTTATTCCGGGACAGGGTGTACGAGCAGTACTTC	CASSLFRDRVYEQYF
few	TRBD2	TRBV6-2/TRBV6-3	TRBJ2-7	TGTGCCAGCAGCCCACATAGCGGGCTTGTCTACGAGCAGTACTTC	CASSPHSGLVYEQYF
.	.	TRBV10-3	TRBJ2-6	TGTGCCATCAGTGACGATAGGGCCTCTGGGGCCAACGTCCTGACTTTC	CAISDDRASGANVLTF
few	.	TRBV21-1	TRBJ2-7	TGTGCCAGCAGCAAATTCGCGGGAGAGTCAACACACCCCTACGAGCAGTACTTC	CASSKFAGESTHPYEQYF
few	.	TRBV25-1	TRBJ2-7	TGTGCCAGCACCCGAATCGGGGAGGATGGAGTATCCTACGAGCAGTACTTC	CASTRIGEDGVSYEQYF
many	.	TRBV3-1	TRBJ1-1	TGTGCCAGCAGTAGCGTCGTGAACACTGAAGCTTTCTTT	CASSSVVNTEAFF
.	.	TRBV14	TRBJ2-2	TGTGCCAGCAGCCAAGTTCCTAGAACCGGGGAGCTGTTTTTT	CASSQVPRTGELFF
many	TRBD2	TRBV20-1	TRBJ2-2	TGCAGTGCTAGCCCCGGGAGGGGATCCGGGGAGCTGTTTTTT	CSASPGRGSGELFF
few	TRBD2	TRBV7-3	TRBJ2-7	TGTGCCAGCAGCTTAACTAGCGGGAGAAGCCACGAGCAGTACTTC	CASSLTSGRSHEQYF
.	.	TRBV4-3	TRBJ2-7	TGCGCCAGCAGCCACCGGGGTCGGATGGAGCAGTACTTC	CASSHRGRMEQYF
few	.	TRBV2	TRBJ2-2	TGTGCCAGCAGTGAAACAGGAATGAGGTTGCGGAACACCGGGGAGCTGTTTTTT	CASSETGMRLRNTGELFF
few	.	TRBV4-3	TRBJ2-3	TGCGCCAGCAGCCAAGAATCAGCGGGCCTTAGCACAGATACGCAGTATTTT	CASSQESAGLSTDTQYF
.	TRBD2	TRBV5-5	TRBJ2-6	TGTGCCAGCTCACCGGGACTAGGAGTACCTGGGGCCAACGTCCTGACTTTC	CASSPGLGVPGANVLTF
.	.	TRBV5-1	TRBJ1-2	TGCGCCAGCAGCTTGGAACGGTTCTATGGCTACACCTTC	CASSLERFYGYTF
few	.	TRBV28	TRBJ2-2	TGTGCCAGCAGTTTCGGGCTAGCCTCACCGAACACCGGGGAGCTGTTTTTT	CASSFGLASPNTGELFF
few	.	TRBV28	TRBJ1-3	TGTGCCAGCGAAGGAGGGGAGGGTGGAAACACCATATATTTT	CASEGGEGGNTIYF
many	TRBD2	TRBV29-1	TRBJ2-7	TGCAGCGTTGGGGAGGGACGCGAAAGAGGGTACGAGCAGTACTTC	CSVGEGRERGYEQYF
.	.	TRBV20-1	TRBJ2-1	TGCAGTGCCCCTTTAGGGGGGCCTGAATCCTACAATGAGCAGTTCTTC	CSAPLGGPESYNEQFF
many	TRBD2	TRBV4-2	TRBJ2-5	TGTGCCAGCAGCCAGGGGACTAGCGGGAGTCAAGAGACCCAGTACTTC	CASSQGTSGSQETQYF
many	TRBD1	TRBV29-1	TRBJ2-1	TGCAGCGTTGCCGGGACAGGCTACAATGAGCAGTTCTTC	CSVAGTGYNEQFF
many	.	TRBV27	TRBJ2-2	TGTGCCAGCAGTTTCAGGGTGGCCGGGGAGCTGTTTTTT	CASSFRVAGELFF
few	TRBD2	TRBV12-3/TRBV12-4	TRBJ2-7	TGTGCCAGCAGACAAACTAGCGGGGGCGAGCAGTACTTC	CASRQTSGGEQYF
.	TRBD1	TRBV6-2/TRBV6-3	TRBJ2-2	TGTGCCAGCAGTCTACAGGGGAGCGTAAGTGCCGGGGAGCTGTTTTTT	CASSLQGSVSAGELFF
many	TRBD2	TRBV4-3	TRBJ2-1	TGCGCCAGCAGCCCCCTTGGACTAGCGGGAGATCGGTACAATGAGCAGTTCTTC	CASSPLGLAGDRYNEQFF
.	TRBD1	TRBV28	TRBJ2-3	TGTGCCAGCAGTGCTACAGGGGTTGGCACAGATACGCAGTATTTT	CASSATGVGTDTQYF
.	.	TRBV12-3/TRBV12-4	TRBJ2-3	TGTGCCAGCCGGTTTAGCGGCACAGATACGCAGTATTTT	CASRFSGTDTQYF
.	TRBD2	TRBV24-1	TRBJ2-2	TGTGCCACCAGTGAACCCTGGGAGGGCCCCAACACCGGGGAGCTGTTTTTT	CATSEPWEGPNTGELFF
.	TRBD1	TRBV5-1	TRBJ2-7	TGCGCCAGCAGCTTGGCCTGGGCCCTCCGGGACAGATACGAGCAGTACTTC	CASSLAWALRDRYEQYF
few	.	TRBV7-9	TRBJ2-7	TGTGCCAGCAGCTTAAGGGACCTTCCCGGCGACGAGCAGTACTTC	CASSLRDLPGDEQYF
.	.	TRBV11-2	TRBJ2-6	TGTGCCAGCAGCCATCTTATCAGGGGTGGGTCTGGGGCCAACGTCCTGACTTTC	CASSHLIRGGSGANVLTF
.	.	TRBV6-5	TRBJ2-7	TGTGCCAGCAGTTACTTGGGACTCACAACCTACGAGCAGTACTTC	CASSYLGLTTYEQYF
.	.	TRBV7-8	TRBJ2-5	TGTGCCAGCAGCTTATTGGATCCCCCATGGGAGACCCAGTACTTC	CASSLLDPPWETQYF
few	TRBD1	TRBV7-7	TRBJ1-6	TGTGCTAGCAGCTTCCCGGACAGGAGCTCCTATAATTCACCCCTCCACTTT	CASSFPDRSSYNSPLHF
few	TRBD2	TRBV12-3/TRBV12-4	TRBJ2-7	TGTGCCAGCAGTCTCGGTCCGGGCGGGAGTGGCCTCGAGCAGTACTTC	CASSLGPGGSGLEQYF
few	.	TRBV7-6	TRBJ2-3	TGTGCCAGCAGCCAACCAGGCACCACAGATACGCAGTATTTT	CASSQPGTTDTQYF
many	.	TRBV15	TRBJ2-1	TGTGCCACCAGCATAAGATACAATGAGCAGTTCTTC	CATSIRYNEQFF
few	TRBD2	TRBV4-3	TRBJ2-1	TGCGCCAGCAGCCAATATCTAGCGGAGCAGACCTTC	CASSQYLAEQTF
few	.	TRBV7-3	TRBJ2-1	TGTGCCAGCAGCTTAACACCCCTCGGAGATTACTACAATGAGCAGTTCTTC	CASSLTPLGDYYNEQFF
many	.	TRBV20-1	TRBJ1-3	TGCAGTGCTAGAAGGGAGGGTTTAGGAAACACCATATATTTT	CSARREGLGNTIYF
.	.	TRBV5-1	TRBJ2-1	TGCGCCAGCAGCCTGGGCCCGGGACCCCTAAGGGAGCAGTTCTTC	CASSLGPGPLREQFF
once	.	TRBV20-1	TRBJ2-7	TGCAGTGCTAGAGCTTGGGGGAGATTAATATACGAGCAGTACTTC	CSARAWGRLIYEQYF
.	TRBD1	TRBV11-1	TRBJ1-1	TGTGCCAGCAGCTTGCCCTGGGACAGGGAAGAGGGGAACACTGAAGCTTTCTTT	CASSLPWDREEGNTEAFF
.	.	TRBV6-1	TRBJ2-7	TGTGCCTCGTTGAGGGGCGCCGGGGGCGAGCAGTACTTC	CASLRGAGGEQYF
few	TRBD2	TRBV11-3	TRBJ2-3	TGTGCCAGCAGCATAACCATGGGGCTAGCGGGGACCACAGATACGCAGTATTTT	CASSITMGLAGTTDTQYF
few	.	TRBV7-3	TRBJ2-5	TGTGCCAGCAGCTTAAAAACCGACGGGACGGATGAGACCCAGTACTTC	CASSLKTDGTDETQYF
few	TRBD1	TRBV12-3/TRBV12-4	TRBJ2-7	TGTGCCAGCAGTTTTCCGGGACAGGGCTCCGGGAACTGCGAGCAGTACTTC	CASSFPGQGSGNCEQYF
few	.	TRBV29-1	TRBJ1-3	TGCAGCGTTGAAGAGCCAGGTTTTATCTCTGGAAACACCATATATTTT	CSVEEPGFISGNTIYF
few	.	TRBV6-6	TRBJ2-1	TGTGCCAGCAGCCCCCGCGGGTTTAATGAGCAGTTCTTC	CASSPRGFNEQFF
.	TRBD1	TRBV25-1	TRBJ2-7	TGTGCCAGCGGGAGACAGGGTCGTTACGAGCAGTACTTC	CASGRQGRYEQYF
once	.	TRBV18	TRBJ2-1	TGTGCCAGCTCACTGGGACGTCCGGGAACCCACAATGAGCAGTTCTTC	CASSLGRPGTHNEQFF
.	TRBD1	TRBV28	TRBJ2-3	TGTGCCAGCAGTCAACAGGGGGCCCTACCCACAGATACGCAGTATTTT	CASSQQGALPTDTQYF